The present T cell receptor beta chain was sequenced within a study of patients and donors after allogeneic stem cell transplantation. The ends lost 5 bases at V and 0 bases at J; junction bases unmatched: 10. Germline-derived CDR1 and CDR2 are SGHTA and FQGTGA. The CDR3 consists of 17 residues. TCRdb redid the calling of the RT-PCR reads with MiXCR, one entry per CDR3 protein. The table includes 20,000 or so distinct CDR3 sequences, 35% to 45% detected once. Input material: blood, either unsorted or a sorted T cell fraction (not recorded which). The rearrangement uses TRBV7-3 and TRBJ2-1; 7 nucleotides align to TRBD1. This sequence originates from a human donor who was either an allogeneic HSCT recipient or a stem cell or donor lymphocyte infusion donor (not recorded which). It is not recorded whose cells these are; they may come from a transplant donor. Written as DNA, the CDR3 is TGTGCCAGCAGCCTAGACAGGGTTGCTAGCTCCTACAATGAGCAGTTCTTC. Translated: CASSLDRVASSYNEQFF.